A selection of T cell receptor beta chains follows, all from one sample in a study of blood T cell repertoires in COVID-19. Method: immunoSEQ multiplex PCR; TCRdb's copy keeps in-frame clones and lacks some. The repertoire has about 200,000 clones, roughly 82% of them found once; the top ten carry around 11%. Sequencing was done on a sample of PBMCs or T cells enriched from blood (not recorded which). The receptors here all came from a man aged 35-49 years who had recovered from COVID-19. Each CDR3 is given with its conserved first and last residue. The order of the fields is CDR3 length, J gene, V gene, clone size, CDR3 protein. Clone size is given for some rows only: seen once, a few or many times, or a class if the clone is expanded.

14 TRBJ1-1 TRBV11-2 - CASSLSRGSTEAFF
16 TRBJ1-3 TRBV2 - CASRDNTGSSGNTIYF
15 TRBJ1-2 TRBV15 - CATSRDRSTGYGYTF
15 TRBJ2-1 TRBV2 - CASNLLAGIYNEQFF
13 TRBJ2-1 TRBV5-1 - CASSLTGYNEQFF
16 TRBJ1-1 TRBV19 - CASSTVRTGRLTEAFF
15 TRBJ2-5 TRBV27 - CASSLRRGRYETQYF
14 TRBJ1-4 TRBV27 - CASSLRETNEKLFF
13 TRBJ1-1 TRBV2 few CASSDEGNTEAFF
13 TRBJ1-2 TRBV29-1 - CSVGTGTFYGYTF
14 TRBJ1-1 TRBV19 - CASTGREMNTEAFF
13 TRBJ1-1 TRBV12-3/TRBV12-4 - CASSLTGRGKAFF
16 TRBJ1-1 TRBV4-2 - CASSQGRGQGITEAFF
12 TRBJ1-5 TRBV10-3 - CAISESSQPQHF
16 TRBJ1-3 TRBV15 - CATSRDGASPGNTIYF
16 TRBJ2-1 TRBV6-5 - CASSYSLAAHYNEQFF
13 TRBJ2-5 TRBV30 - CAWSVPGLETQYF
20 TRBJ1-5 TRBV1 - CTSSQAEIRGGGNSNQPQHF
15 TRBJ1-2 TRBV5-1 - CASSLSGQGVNGYTF
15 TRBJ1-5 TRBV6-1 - CASSEVWDRAQPQHF
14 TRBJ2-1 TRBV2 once CASSSRTGDNEQFF
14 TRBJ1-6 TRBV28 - CASRRLVRDSPLHF
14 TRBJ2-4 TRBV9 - CASSVALGGPIQYF
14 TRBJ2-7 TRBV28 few CASSLIDREYEQYF
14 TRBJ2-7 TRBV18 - CASSRARPNYEQYF
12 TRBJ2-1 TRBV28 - CASGGAGNEQFF
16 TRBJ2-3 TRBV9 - CASSVLSSGRSDTQYF
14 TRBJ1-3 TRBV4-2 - CASSQDSSGNTIYF
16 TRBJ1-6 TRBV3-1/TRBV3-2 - CASSQDLRTVSSPLHF
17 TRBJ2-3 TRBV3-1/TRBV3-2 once CASSQECAGVGADTQYF
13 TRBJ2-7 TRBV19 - CASSLQGVGEQYF
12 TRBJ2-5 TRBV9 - CASSATEETQYF
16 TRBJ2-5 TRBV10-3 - CAISARLAEGVETQYF
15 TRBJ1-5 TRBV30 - CAWSAGLNSNQPQHF
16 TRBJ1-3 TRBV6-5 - CASSYSSGGVGNTIYF
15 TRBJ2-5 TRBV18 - CASSPPGQGQETQYF
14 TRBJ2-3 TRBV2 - CASTLAGGTDTQYF
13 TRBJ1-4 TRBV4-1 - CASSPSGNEKLFF
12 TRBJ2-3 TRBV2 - CASSLGGLEQYF
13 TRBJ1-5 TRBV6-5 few CASRNDWNQPQHF
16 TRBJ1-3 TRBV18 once CASSPRQGAEGNTIYF
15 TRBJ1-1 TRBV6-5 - CASSYFWGANTEAFF
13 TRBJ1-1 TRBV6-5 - CASREGGGTEAFF
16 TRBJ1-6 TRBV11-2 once CASSLGRGSYNSPLHF
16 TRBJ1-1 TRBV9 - CASSVQSGSMNTEAFF
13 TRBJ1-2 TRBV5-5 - CASSLTDDYGYTF
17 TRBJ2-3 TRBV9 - CASSPGRTSGSTDTQYF
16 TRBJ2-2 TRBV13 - CASSPGASGSTGELFF
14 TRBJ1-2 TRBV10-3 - CAIAAGGARYGYTF
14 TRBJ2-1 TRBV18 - CASSNSGSNNEQFF
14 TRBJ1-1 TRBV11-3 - CASSLEGQYTEAFF
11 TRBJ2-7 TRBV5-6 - CASSSAYEQYF
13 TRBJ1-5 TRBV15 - CATSRGAWQPQHF